A single sample gave rise to the 19 T cell receptor beta chains below, sequenced in a study of graft-versus-host responses after intestinal transplantation. The table came from immunoSEQ multiplex PCR; TCRdb's copy has only in-frame clones and leaves some out. The sample has some 97,000 clones; approximately 84% are singletons. These TCRs are of unknown antigen specificity. This material consisted of unstimulated CD4+ T cells sorted from spleen or lymph node cells, taken before transplant. All receptors derive from a human donor who was the organ donor for an intestinal transplant.

The chain is built from TRBV5-1 and TRBJ1-6, with D unclear. The V gene lost 1 base and the J gene lost 7 bases, with 15 bases spanning the gap. CDR1 and CDR2 from the germline V gene are SGHRS and YFSETQ. The CDR3 length is 16 residues. This CDR3 is CASSLNVVLPNSPLHF. The CDR3, as DNA: TGCGCCAGCAGCTTGAACGTTGTCCTACCCAATTCACCCCTCCACTTT. Supplemented by reference TRBV5-1 and TRBJ1-6, the full variable domain reads KAGVTQTPRYLIKTRGQQVTLSCSPISGHRSVSWYQQTPGQGLQFLFEYFSETQRNKGNFPGRFSGRQFSNSRSEMNVSTLELGDSALYLCASSLNVVLPNSPLHFGNGTRLTVT.

The chain carries TRBV19 and TRBJ1-1, with TRBD1 matching over 8 bases. This CDR3 spans 18 amino acids. Per the germline V gene, CDR1 is LNHDA and CDR2 is SQIVND (reference sequence). J was trimmed by 2 bases and V by 1 base; bases with no gene match: 12. The CDR3 loop reads CASSIVGAGGDENTEAFF. CDR3 nucleotide sequence: TGTGCCAGTAGTATAGTCGGGGCAGGGGGCGACGAAAACACTGAAGCTTTCTTT.

V and J are TRBV30 and TRBJ1-2; D may be TRBD1 (5 bases). Germline CDR1 is GTSNPN and CDR2 is SVGIG (reference sequence). The CDR3 extends over 13 amino acids. V was pared by 1 base and J by 2 bases, with 8 bases between. As DNA, the CDR3 is TGTGCCTGGAGTGGGACATTCAACTATGGCTACACCTTC. Its protein product is CAWSGTFNYGYTF. Supplemented by reference TRBV30 and TRBJ1-2, the full variable domain reads SQTIHQWPATLVQPVGSPLSLECTVEGTSNPNLYWYRQAAGRGLQLLFYSVGIGQISSEVPQNLSASRPQDRQFILSSKKLLLSDSGFYLCAWSGTFNYGYTFGSGTRLTVV.

The genes are TRBV19 and TRBJ1-2; weak D call: TRBD1 (5 bases). Germline loops: CDR1 LNHDA, CDR2 SQIVND (reference sequence). V was clipped by 2 bases and J by 4 bases, with 14 bases between them. The CDR3 spans 15 residues. The DNA of the CDR3 is TGTGCCAGTAGTATACTAGGGGTATACTCCTATGGCTACACCTTC. Translating it yields CASSILGVYSYGYTF.

V is TRBV28 and J is TRBJ1-1, with a tentative D call TRBD1 (6 bases). The germline CDR1 and CDR2 sequences are MDHEN and SYDVKM. V was pared by 3 bases and J by 6 bases, with 11 bases between. The CDR3 length is 13 residues. Here the CDR3 reads CASSFRGDPEAFF. DNA for the CDR3: TGTGCCAGCAGTTTTAGGGGGGACCCTGAAGCTTTCTTT.

This chain joins TRBV6-5 and TRBJ1-6; 9 positions match TRBD1. The CDR3 is made up of 12 amino acids. Trimming took 8 bases from V and 8 from J; bases not matched to a gene: 1. Germline loops: CDR1 MNHEY, CDR2 SVGAGI. DNA of the CDR3: TGTGCCAGCCGGGACAGGGATTCACCCCTCCACTTT. Amino acid sequence: CASRDRDSPLHF.

The rearrangement joins TRBV14 to TRBJ2-5; D not certain. Trimming pared 1 base from V and 2 bases from J, leaving 8 bases between. The CDR3 sequence is 14 residues long. In germline, CDR1 is SGHDN, CDR2 FVKESK. This CDR3 reads CASSQARLQETQYF. In DNA, the CDR3 is TGTGCCAGCAGCCAAGCAAGGTTACAAGAGACCCAGTACTTC.

The table lists this clone with a count of one. The chain employs TRBV25-1 and TRBJ1-2, with D possibly matching TRBD1 (5 bases). CDR1 MGHDK and CDR2 SYGVNS come from the germline V gene. With 6 bases removed from V and 6 bases from J, the gap between germline ends came to 17 bases. The CDR3 runs 14 residues. The CDR3: CASRGPGLGNGYTF. The CDR3 bases are TGTGCCAGCAGGGGGCCGGGGTTGGGGAATGGCTACACCTTC.

The chain combines TRBV9 with TRBJ2-2, with D perhaps matching TRBD2 (6 bases). Germline loops: CDR1 SGDLS, CDR2 YYNGEE. Trimming took 1 base from V and 4 from J, leaving 14 bases between them. This CDR3 contains 16 residues. The CDR3 region is CASSVLVPGGTGELFF. CDR3 DNA sequence: TGTGCCAGCAGCGTATTGGTCCCCGGGGGCACCGGGGAGCTGTTTTTT.

This clone was seen only once. V gene TRBV7-2 combines with J gene TRBJ1-3; the D gene is possibly TRBD1 (5 bases). CDR1 is SGHTA, CDR2 FQGNSA, per germline. The CDR3 totals 16 residues. The ends were cut back, 1 base at V and 4 bases at J, with 14 bases in the middle. The DNA of the CDR3 is TGTGCCAGCAGCTTAGAAGGGGCTAGGGTGGGAAACACCATATATTTT. Amino acid sequence: CASSLEGARVGNTIYF.

This chain links TRBV7-8 with TRBJ1-2; D uncertain. There are 13 residues in the CDR3. Trimming removed 1 base from V and 8 bases from J, with 11 bases in between. The germline CDR1 and CDR2 sequences are SGHVS and FQNEAQ. The CDR3 DNA reads as TGTGCCAGCAGCTTAGTAGGCTTTGGCGGCTACACCTTC. The encoded protein is CASSLVGFGGYTF.

V usage is TRBV7-9 and J usage is TRBJ2-7; D remains unclear. The germline gives CDR1 SEHNR, CDR2 FQNEAQ (reference sequence). Trimming removed 1 base from V and 3 bases from J, with 16 bases in between. The CDR3 loop spans 16 amino acids. The CDR3 region has the DNA TGTGCCAGCAGCTTAGAACCTTCCCTTGACGACTACGAGCAGTACTTC. Encoded protein: CASSLEPSLDDYEQYF.

This chain connects TRBV6-1 to TRBJ1-2, with D possibly TRBD1 on 6 matching bases. The germline V gene encodes CDR1 MNHNS and CDR2 SASEGT. With 4 bases removed from V and 3 bases from J, the gap between germline ends came to 15 bases. The CDR3 has 15 residues. The CDR3 loop reads CASSVTRRGDYGYTF. CDR3 DNA: TGTGCCAGCAGTGTGACACGAAGGGGGGACTATGGCTACACCTTC.

The V and J genes are TRBV15 and TRBJ2-5; 8 bases match TRBD2. Germline loops: CDR1 LNHNV, CDR2 YYDKDF (reference sequence). The trim removed 2 bases at V and 5 bases at J, leaving 7 bases unmatched. CDR3 size: 15 residues. CDR3 DNA: TGTGCCACCAGCAGACCTAAGACGGGAGGGGAGACCCAGTACTTC. Its protein product is CATSRPKTGGETQYF.

V gene TRBV5-4 combines with J gene TRBJ2-3; 8 bases line up with TRBD2. CDR3 size: 17 residues. CDR1 is SGHNT, CDR2 YYREEE, per germline (reference sequence). V shed 2 bases, J shed 4 bases, and the junction held 12 bases outside the gene matches. CDR3 protein: CASSFSPGLDYADTQYF. The CDR3, as DNA: TGTGCCAGCAGCTTCTCCCCGGGACTAGATTACGCAGATACGCAGTATTTT.

The chain links TRBV10-3 to TRBJ1-1; TRBD1 might be the D (6 bases). CDR1 is ENHRY, CDR2 SYGVKD, per germline. Trimming shortened V by 5 bases and J by 2 bases, and 12 bases separated the two germline ends. The CDR3 length is 14 residues. Written as DNA, the CDR3 is TGTGCCATCAGTCGGGACATCGGAAACACTGAAGCTTTCTTT. It encodes CAISRDIGNTEAFF.

This rearrangement joins TRBV9 to TRBJ2-7, with a possible D match to TRBD1 (6 bases). There are 15 residues in the CDR3. V lost 0 bases and J 0 bases, leaving 10 bases between the germline ends. The germline V gene encodes CDR1 SGDLS and CDR2 YYNGEE. The CDR3 region has the DNA TGTGCCAGCAGCGTAGCCTGGGACAACTCCTACGAGCAGTACTTC. It specifies CASSVAWDNSYEQYF.

This clone was detected only a few times. This chain links TRBV6-6 with TRBJ2-1; possible D gene TRBD1, 5 bases. Germline loops: CDR1 MNHNY, CDR2 SVGAGI (reference sequence). The V end lost 7 bases, the J end lost 0 bases, and 13 bases lay between the germline ends. This CDR3 comprises 15 residues. CDR3 DNA: TGTGCCAGCAATTTGAAGGGGTCCTCCTACAATGAGCAGTTCTTC. It specifies CASNLKGSSYNEQFF.

The chain uses TRBV18 and TRBJ1-1; 8 bases align to TRBD1. J gave up 5 bases and V 5 bases, and 10 bases lay outside the gene matches. Looked up from germline, CDR1 is KGHSH and CDR2 is LQKENI. The CDR3 loop spans 15 amino acids. The CDR3 region has the DNA TGTGCCAGCTCATTATACCAGGGGGCTCTTACTGAAGCTTTCTTT. As protein: CASSLYQGALTEAFF.